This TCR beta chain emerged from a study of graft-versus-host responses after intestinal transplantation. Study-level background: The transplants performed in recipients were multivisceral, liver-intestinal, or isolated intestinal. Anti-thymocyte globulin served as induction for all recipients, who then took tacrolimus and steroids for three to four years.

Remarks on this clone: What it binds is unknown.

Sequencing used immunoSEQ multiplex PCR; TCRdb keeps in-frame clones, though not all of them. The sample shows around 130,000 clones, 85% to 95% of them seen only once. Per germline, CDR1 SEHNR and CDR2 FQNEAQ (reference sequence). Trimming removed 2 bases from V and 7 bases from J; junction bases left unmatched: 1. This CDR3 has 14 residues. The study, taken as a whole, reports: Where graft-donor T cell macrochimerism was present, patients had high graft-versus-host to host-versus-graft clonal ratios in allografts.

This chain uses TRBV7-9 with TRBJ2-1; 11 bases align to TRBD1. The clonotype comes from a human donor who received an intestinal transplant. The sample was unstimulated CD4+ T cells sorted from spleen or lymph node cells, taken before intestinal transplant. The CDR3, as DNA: TGTGCCAGCAGCTTAAGGGACAGGGGGAATGAGCAGTTCTTC. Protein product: CASSLRDRGNEQFF.